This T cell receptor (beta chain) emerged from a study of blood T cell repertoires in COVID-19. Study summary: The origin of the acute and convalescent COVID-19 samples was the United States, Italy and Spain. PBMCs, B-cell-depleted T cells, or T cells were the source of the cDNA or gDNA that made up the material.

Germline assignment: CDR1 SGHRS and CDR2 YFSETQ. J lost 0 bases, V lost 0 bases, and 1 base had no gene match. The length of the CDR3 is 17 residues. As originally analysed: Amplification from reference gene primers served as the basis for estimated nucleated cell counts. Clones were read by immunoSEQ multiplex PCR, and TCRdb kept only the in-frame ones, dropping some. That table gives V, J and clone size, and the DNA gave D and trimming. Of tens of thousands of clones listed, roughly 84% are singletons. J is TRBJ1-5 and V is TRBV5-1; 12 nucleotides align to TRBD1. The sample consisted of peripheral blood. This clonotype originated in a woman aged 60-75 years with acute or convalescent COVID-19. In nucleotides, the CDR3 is TGCGCCAGCAGCTTGGGGGACAGGGGGCCTAGCAATCAGCCCCAGCATTTT. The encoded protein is CASSLGDRGPSNQPQHF.